Below, 22 T cell receptor beta chains from the same sample are listed, as sequenced in a study of OX40 agonist ivuxolimab in advanced cancers. The assay was immunoSEQ multiplex PCR, and TCRdb's table has in-frame clones only and misses some. The table lists roughly 83,000 clones, about 89% of them singletons. The sequences come from CD4+ or CD8+ T cells sorted from blood, collected in a trial of the OX40 agonist ivuxolimab. These receptors were obtained from an adult with an advanced solid tumor such as melanoma, head and neck, liver or kidney cancer.

The rearrangement links TRBV19 to TRBJ1-5; D perhaps matches TRBD1 (5 bases). Germline values: CDR1 LNHDA, CDR2 SQIVND (reference sequence). This CDR3 comprises 12 residues. Deletions cut 5 bases from V and 5 bases from J, with 7 bases between. DNA of the CDR3: TGTGCCAGTAGTCAGGGTTATCAGCCCCAGCATTTT. Amino acid sequence: CASSQGYQPQHF.

The chain links TRBV6-6 to TRBJ1-2; 7 nucleotides match TRBD1. Germline-derived CDR1 and CDR2 are MNHNY and SVGAGI (reference sequence). V trimming: 2 bases; J trimming: 0 bases; junction bases outside the gene matches: 6. The CDR3 sequence is 16 residues long. CDR3 nucleotides: TGTGCCAGCAGTTACACTGGGACAGACGCTAACTATGGCTACACCTTC. The encoded protein is CASSYTGTDANYGYTF.

The chain recombines TRBV25-1 with TRBJ2-5; D is undetermined. This CDR3 is built from 12 residues. Trimming took 4 bases from V and 4 from J, leaving 7 bases between them. Germline CDR1 MGHDK, CDR2 SYGVNS. The CDR3 DNA sequence: TGTGCCAGCAGTGTGTTAGGAGAGACCCAGTACTTC. Translating gives CASSVLGETQYF.

The chain has TRBV29-1 and TRBJ2-4; possible D gene TRBD2, 6 bases. The CDR3 has 17 residues. The ends were cut back, 2 bases at V and 0 bases at J, with 17 bases in the middle. The germline CDR1 and CDR2 sequences are SQVTM and ANQGSEA. CDR3 residues: CSVELRGFSGAKNIQYF. The CDR3 nucleotides are TGCAGCGTTGAACTGCGGGGATTCTCGGGAGCCAAAAACATTCAGTACTTC.

The gene calls are TRBV30 and TRBJ2-7; D is perhaps TRBD2 (6 bases). Deletions cut 6 bases from V and 3 bases from J, with 15 bases between. Germline V gene sequence: CDR1 GTSNPN, CDR2 SVGIG (reference sequence). The CDR3 consists of 13 residues. The CDR3 spells CACLRDGYYEQYF. CDR3 sequence (DNA): TGTGCCTGCCTGCGGGACGGTTACTACGAGCAGTACTTC.

This sequence joins TRBV28 and TRBJ1-1; 10 positions agree with TRBD1. J was trimmed by 4 bases and V by 4 bases; bases with no gene match: 6. The CDR3 is made up of 15 amino acids. Per the germline V gene, CDR1 is MDHEN and CDR2 is SYDVKM. CDR3 region: CASSWPRTGGTEAFF. DNA of the CDR3: TGTGCCAGCAGTTGGCCTCGGACAGGGGGCACTGAAGCTTTCTTT.

The chain recombines TRBV19 with TRBJ1-2; TRBD1 agrees at 7 bases. V trimming: 10 bases; J trimming: 4 bases; junction bases outside the gene matches: 9. The CDR3 has 13 amino acids. CDR1 is LNHDA, CDR2 SQIVND, per germline (reference sequence). The DNA of the CDR3 is TGTGCCACTAACGCACAGGGGAGCTATGGCTACACCTTC. This sequence encodes CATNAQGSYGYTF. The whole variable domain, filled in from reference TRBV19 and TRBJ1-2, reads DGGITQSPKYLFRKEGQNVTLSCEQNLNHDAMYWYRQDPGQGLRLIYYSQIVNDFQKGDIAEGYSVSREKKESFPLTVTSAQKNPTAFYLCATNAQGSYGYTFGSGTRLTVV.

The rearrangement links TRBV11-2 to TRBJ2-1; 9 positions match TRBD2. CDR3 length: 15 amino acids. V gave up 6 bases and J gave up 0 bases; unmatched junction bases: 3. Germline V gene data show CDR1 as SGHAT and CDR2 as FQNNGV. The CDR3 spells CASRSSGSSYNEQFF. The DNA for the CDR3 is TGTGCCAGCAGGAGTAGCGGGAGCTCCTACAATGAGCAGTTCTTC.

The chain employs TRBV19 and TRBJ1-5; TRBD1 is a possible D gene (5 bases). CDR3 size: 15 residues. CDR1 and CDR2 (germline): LNHDA, SQIVND (reference sequence). Trimming took 3 bases from V and 9 from J, leaving 18 bases between them. In DNA, the CDR3 is TGTGCCAGTAGTATTTCGAGACTGTTTGGGGGGCCCCAGCATTTT. Translating it yields CASSISRLFGGPQHF. The full variable domain, completed using reference TRBV19 and TRBJ1-5, is DGGITQSPKYLFRKEGQNVTLSCEQNLNHDAMYWYRQDPGQGLRLIYYSQIVNDFQKGDIAEGYSVSREKKESFPLTVTSAQKNPTAFYLCASSISRLFGGPQHFGDGTRLSIL.

The gene calls are TRBV27 and TRBJ1-5, with 9 bases aligning to TRBD1. The CDR3 runs to 15 residues. Germline CDR1 MNHEY, CDR2 SMNVEV (reference sequence). The junction had 3 bases not matched to a gene; V was cut back by 1 base and J by 5 bases. Here the CDR3 reads CASSLFRQGDQPQHF. The CDR3 coding sequence is TGTGCCAGCAGTTTATTTAGACAGGGGGATCAGCCCCAGCATTTT.

V and J are TRBV27 and TRBJ1-5; D is perhaps TRBD1 (6 bases). With 5 bases removed from V and 5 bases from J, the gap between germline ends came to 25 bases. The CDR3 length is 18 residues. The germline V gene encodes CDR1 MNHEY and CDR2 SMNVEV (reference sequence). The DNA of the CDR3 is TGTGCCAGCAGTCCACCCTCGATACTGACAGGTCAATATCAGCCCCAGCATTTT. It encodes CASSPPSILTGQYQPQHF.

The chain employs TRBV6-1 and TRBJ2-1; the D is unclear. Trimming cost V 7 bases and J 4 bases, with 11 bases left between them. The CDR3 is made up of 13 amino acids. Germline V gene lookup returns CDR1 MNHNS and CDR2 SASEGT. The CDR3 spells CASNEEWYNEQFF. The CDR3 DNA sequence: TGTGCCAGCAATGAGGAGTGGTACAATGAGCAGTTCTTC.

This clone was recorded once. The chain employs TRBV15 and TRBJ1-2, with a tentative D call TRBD1 (6 bases). This CDR3 is built from 15 residues. V gave up 3 bases and J gave up 0 bases, with 11 bases separating them. Germline loops: CDR1 LNHNV, CDR2 YYDKDF (reference sequence). CDR3 loop: CATSSWTATNYGYTF. CDR3 nucleotide sequence: TGTGCCACCAGCAGTTGGACAGCGACTAACTATGGCTACACCTTC.

J is TRBJ2-7 and V is TRBV4-1; D gene uncertain. V was cut by 1 base and J by 0 bases, with 19 bases left in between. The CDR3 extends over 18 amino acids. From germline, CDR1 is MGHRA and CDR2 YSYEKL. The CDR3 bases are TGCGCCAGCAGCCAAGTCCTCACCTGGACCTATAACTCCTACGAGCAGTACGTC. This translates into CASSQVLTWTYNSYEQYV.

The CDR3 region has the DNA TGTGCCAGCAGCCTGGGACTAGCGATAGATACGCAGTATTTT. Translation: CASSLGLAIDTQYF. The genes are TRBV13 and TRBJ2-3; 10 positions match TRBD2. Germline V gives CDR1 PRHDT, CDR2 FYEKMQ (reference sequence). V gave up 5 bases and J gave up 5 bases; unmatched junction bases: 4. This CDR3 is 14 amino acids long.

The chain couples TRBV28 to TRBJ2-1; D is uncertain. The V and J ends lost 7 bases and 7 bases respectively, with 14 bases between them. Per the germline V gene, CDR1 is MDHEN and CDR2 is SYDVKM. The CDR3 extends over 13 amino acids. CDR3: CASTSWVLNEQFF. CDR3 DNA sequence: TGTGCCAGCACCTCTTGGGTCCTTAATGAGCAGTTCTTC.

J is TRBJ2-1 and V is TRBV6-4; 7 bases map to TRBD2. Losses at the gene ends were 0 bases for V and 2 bases for J; bases not matched to a gene: 4. CDR1 and CDR2 (germline): MRHNA, SNTAGT. CDR3 length: 16 amino acids. CDR3 nucleotides: TGTGCCAGCAGTGACTCCCTAGCGGCGGCCTACAATGAGCAGTTCTTC. Translation gives CASSDSLAAAYNEQFF.

The V and J genes are TRBV27 and TRBJ2-6; D remains unclear. Trimming stripped 5 bases from V and 4 bases from J, with 15 bases between. Looked up from germline, CDR1 is MNHEY and CDR2 is SMNVEV (reference sequence). The CDR3 loop spans 16 amino acids. The CDR3 sequence is CASSRILAAGANVLTF. CDR3 nucleotide sequence: TGTGCCAGCAGTAGAATCTTGGCGGCCGGGGCCAACGTCCTGACTTTC.

The V gene is TRBV30, the J gene TRBJ2-3, with unresolved D. V lost 7 bases, J lost 3 bases, and 11 bases lay in between. The CDR3 runs 12 residues. CDR1 GTSNPN and CDR2 SVGIG come from the germline V gene (reference sequence). This CDR3 is CALKWGTDTQYF. CDR3 in DNA: TGTGCCTTGAAGTGGGGTACAGATACGCAGTATTTT. Supplemented by reference TRBV30 and TRBJ2-3, the full variable domain reads SQTIHQWPATLVQPVGSPLSLECTVEGTSNPNLYWYRQAAGRGLQLLFYSVGIGQISSEVPQNLSASRPQDRQFILSSKKLLLSDSGFYLCALKWGTDTQYFGPGTRLTVL.

The rearrangement uses TRBV28 and TRBJ1-1; a possible D gene is TRBD1 (5 bases). Trimming took off 7 bases at V and 4 bases at J, with 16 bases between the two ends. This CDR3 comprises 14 residues. CDR1 is MDHEN and CDR2 is SYDVKM in the germline V gene. The CDR3 nucleotides read TGTGCCAGCATTGCCTTACAGGTCGGCACTGAAGCTTTCTTT. This gives the protein CASIALQVGTEAFF. Based on the CDR3 plus reference TRBV28 and TRBJ1-1, the full variable domain is DVKVTQSSRYLVKRTGEKVFLECVQDMDHENMFWYRQDPGLGLRLIYFSYDVKMKEKGDIPEGYSVSREKKERFSLILESASTNQTSMYLCASIALQVGTEAFFGQGTRLTVV.

The chain combines TRBV28 with TRBJ2-7; 7 nucleotides line up with TRBD1. J was trimmed by 3 bases and V by 6 bases; bases with no gene match: 8. Germline V lookup: CDR1 MDHEN, CDR2 SYDVKM. The CDR3 runs 14 residues. CDR3 coding DNA: TGTGCCAGCAGCCGAAGGACAGGAGACTACGAGCAGTACTTC. Translated: CASSRRTGDYEQYF.

This chain links TRBV30 with TRBJ1-2, with 12 nucleotides matching TRBD1. The CDR3 length is 14 residues. The trim removed 2 bases at V and 8 bases at J, leaving 6 bases unmatched. Germline CDR1 GTSNPN, CDR2 SVGIG (reference sequence). CDR3 in amino acids: CAWSLGQGAEGYTF. The CDR3 DNA is TGTGCCTGGAGTCTGGGACAGGGGGCAGAGGGCTACACCTTC.